The clone carrying this T cell receptor (beta chain) was seen ten or more times. The antigen is not known. These data belong to a study of T cells in Graves' hyperthyroidism and ophthalmopathy. Study results and limitations: In the blood, most expanded thyroid clonotypes above 0.001 appeared as well.

The CDR3 has 13 amino acids. V was cut by 4 bases and J by 2 bases, with 10 bases left in between. Germline CDR1 reads GTSNPN; CDR2 reads SVGIG (reference sequence). Newly diagnosed patients aged 18 to 65 had hyperthyroidism of under 2 months' duration. It was RNA transcripts that yielded the amplified TCR beta CDR3 regions. The HTBI primer set drove a first-round RT-PCR of the TCR CDR3. Each CDR3 protein is one row after TCRdb ran MiXCR on the multiplex PCR reads. The sample yields about 380,000 distinct CDR3 sequences, over 11% seen once. What was sequenced was blood. This TCR was recovered from a woman in her sixties or seventies with Graves' hyperthyroidism. This chain uses TRBV30 with TRBJ2-3; D is uncertain. In DNA form, the CDR3 reads TGTGCCTGGAATGGCGGCCCCACAGATACGCAGTATTTT. It specifies CAWNGGPTDTQYF.